What follows are 28 T cell receptor beta chains derived from one specimen sequenced in a study of cytomegalovirus exposure and HLA in healthy donors. Only in-frame clones appear in the TCRdb table, and some are missing; sequencing was by immunoSEQ multiplex PCR. This sample has some 250,000 clones, with around 91% found just once. Material: PBMCs. These receptor sequences come from a woman aged 18-29 years in good health and CMV-seronegative.

The chain combines TRBV19 with TRBJ1-6, with 10 bases aligning to TRBD1. CDR3 length: 15 amino acids. The V gene's germline CDR1 is LNHDA and CDR2 SQIVND (reference sequence). V trimming: 4 bases; J trimming: 10 bases; junction bases outside the gene matches: 7. The CDR3 spells CASSNFDRGQSPLHF. CDR3 in DNA: TGTGCCAGTAGTAACTTCGACAGGGGGCAATCACCCCTCCACTTT.

This clone has just one count. The rearrangement uses TRBV7-3 and TRBJ2-1, with D perhaps TRBD2 (6 bases). The CDR3 has 15 residues. Between the trimmed V and J ends, which lost 5 bases and 8 bases, there was a span of 19 bases. Germline assignment: CDR1 SGHTA and CDR2 FQGTGA. CDR3 sequence (DNA): TGTGCCAGCAGCGTCCTGGCGGGACCTGGGGATGAGCAGTTCTTC. This translates into CASSVLAGPGDEQFF.

The V and J genes are TRBV7-6 and TRBJ2-2; TRBD2 is a possible D gene (5 bases). V lost 4 bases and J lost 0, with 15 bases in between. CDR1 is SGHVS, CDR2 FNYEAQ, per germline. The CDR3 covers 17 residues. The CDR3 region has the DNA TGTGCCAGCAGCTCTTTAGCGAGTTACTCGAACACCGGGGAGCTGTTTTTT. It is translated as CASSSLASYSNTGELFF.

The rearrangement uses TRBV7-8 and TRBJ1-5; possibly TRBD1 for D (5 bases). The germline V and J ends were trimmed by 5 bases and 7 bases, with 15 bases remaining between them. The CDR3 covers 14 residues. Germline loops: CDR1 SGHVS, CDR2 FQNEAQ. The chain's CDR3 is CASSRGRGFQPQHF. The DNA of the CDR3 is TGTGCCAGCAGCCGCGGTAGGGGATTCCAGCCCCAGCATTTT.

The chain carries TRBV6-4 and TRBJ2-2; possibly TRBD1 for D (6 bases). The V and J ends lost 7 bases and 3 bases respectively, with 15 bases between them. This CDR3 spans 15 amino acids. The germline V gene has CDR1 MRHNA and CDR2 SNTAGT. The CDR3: CASTDGAGDTGELFF. The DNA of the CDR3 is TGTGCCAGCACCGACGGGGCAGGGGACACCGGGGAGCTGTTTTTT.

The chain carries TRBV6-6 and TRBJ1-1; D is perhaps TRBD1 (6 bases). The CDR3 covers 14 residues. Germline loops: CDR1 MNHNY, CDR2 SVGAGI (reference sequence). The V and J ends lost 5 bases and 1 base respectively, with 11 bases between them. The CDR3 DNA is TGTGCCAGCAGTCCTGACAGGACGAACACTGAAGCTTTCTTT. Its protein is CASSPDRTNTEAFF.

The rearrangement uses TRBV30 and TRBJ2-3; D is ambiguous. Trimming removed 2 bases at V and 1 base at J, with 4 bases between. The CDR3 loop spans 12 amino acids. CDR1 GTSNPN and CDR2 SVGIG come from the germline V gene (reference sequence). CDR3 coding DNA: TGTGCCTGGAGTCGCGGCACAGATACGCAGTATTTT. Translated: CAWSRGTDTQYF.

The V gene is TRBV5-6, the J gene TRBJ2-1, with D possibly TRBD2 on 6 matching bases. In germline, CDR1 is SGHDT, CDR2 YYEEEE. V was trimmed by 0 bases and J by 5 bases, leaving 12 bases between them. The CDR3 sequence is 15 residues long. Written as DNA, the CDR3 is TGTGCCAGCAGCTTGGTCTCTAGCGCTAACAATGAGCAGTTCTTC. Its translation is CASSLVSSANNEQFF.

The rearrangement joins TRBV5-1 to TRBJ1-1; 11 nucleotides line up with TRBD1. V trimming: 5 bases; J trimming: 3 bases; junction bases outside the gene matches: 12. This CDR3 comprises 17 residues. CDR1 and CDR2 from the germline V gene are SGHRS and YFSETQ. CDR3 residues: CASRLQLGTGGYTEAFF. Here the CDR3 DNA reads TGCGCCAGCAGATTGCAACTCGGGACAGGGGGTTACACTGAAGCTTTCTTT.

This clone was seen a few times. The chain employs TRBV2 and TRBJ2-2; maybe TRBD2 (5 bases). The ends were cut back, 11 bases at V and 0 bases at J, with 13 bases in the middle. This CDR3 spans 14 amino acids. Germline V gene data show CDR1 as SNHLY and CDR2 as FYNNEI. The DNA of the CDR3 is TGTGCCTGCGTTCGGGGTACGAACACCGGGGAGCTGTTTTTT. Translated, it gives CACVRGTNTGELFF.

The chain combines TRBV11-2 with TRBJ2-7; D ambiguous. Trimming took 1 base from V and 4 from J, leaving 14 bases between them. Germline V gene data show CDR1 as SGHAT and CDR2 as FQNNGV. The CDR3 runs to 15 residues. The CDR3 DNA follows: TGTGCCAGCAGCTTAGGGCTAGAGGAAACTTACGAGCAGTACGTC. Translated: CASSLGLEETYEQYV.

The chain recombines TRBV23-1 with TRBJ2-7; TRBD2 is a possible D gene (6 bases). TRBV23-1 is an ORF, with its function uncertain. V was shortened by 3 bases and J by 3 bases, with 18 bases between the two germline ends. The CDR3 consists of 16 residues. The CDR3 nucleotides are TGCGCCAGCAGTCATCTCACGGGAGAGGAGGACTACGAGCAGTACTTC. The encoded protein is CASSHLTGEEDYEQYF.

The chain combines TRBV27 with TRBJ2-3, with 7 bases aligning to TRBD2. This CDR3 is 17 amino acids long. V shed 6 bases, J shed 5 bases, and the junction held 17 bases outside the gene matches. The germline CDR1 and CDR2 sequences are MNHEY and SMNVEV (reference sequence). CDR3 DNA sequence: TGTGCCAGCAGCCCAACCGTTCCAGCGGGGTCAGGAGATACGCAGTATTTT. It codes for CASSPTVPAGSGDTQYF.

The chain's CDR3 is CASSQGAVEKLFF. DNA of the CDR3: TGCGCCAGCAGCCAGGGGGCTGTGGAAAAACTGTTTTTT. The V and J genes are TRBV4-1 and TRBJ1-4; perhaps TRBD1 as D (6 bases). V was clipped by 3 bases and J by 8 bases, with 10 bases between them. From germline, CDR1 is MGHRA and CDR2 YSYEKL. This CDR3 has 13 residues.

This clone is a singleton in its sample. The V and J genes are TRBV5-6 and TRBJ2-3, with 7 bases matching TRBD1. Germline loops: CDR1 SGHDT, CDR2 YYEEEE. CDR3 length: 14 amino acids. J was trimmed by 6 bases and V by 5 bases; bases with no gene match: 9. The CDR3 DNA sequence: TGTGCCAGCAGGTCGACAGGGTCATTGGATACGCAGTATTTT. Its protein is CASRSTGSLDTQYF.

The chain is built from TRBV28 and TRBJ2-7; 7 bases match TRBD1. There are 15 residues in the CDR3. The germline gives CDR1 MDHEN, CDR2 SYDVKM. Unmatched junction bases numbered 8, after V lost 5 bases and J lost 1 base. The CDR3 is CASSPGQAPSYEQYV. The CDR3, as DNA: TGTGCCAGCAGTCCCGGACAGGCTCCATCCTACGAGCAGTACGTC.

The genes are TRBV5-1 and TRBJ2-7, with D hard to call. The V gene's germline CDR1 is SGHRS and CDR2 YFSETQ. CDR3 length: 13 amino acids. The ends were cut back, 0 bases at V and 12 bases at J, with 16 bases in the middle. In DNA, the CDR3 is TGCGCCAGCAGCTTGGATGACACGGTTTTAAGGTACTTC. Translation: CASSLDDTVLRYF. The whole variable domain, remainder taken from reference TRBV5-1 and TRBJ2-7, is KAGVTQTPRYLIKTRGQQVTLSCSPISGHRSVSWYQQTPGQGLQFLFEYFSETQRNKGNFPGRFSGRQFSNSRSEMNVSTLELGDSALYLCASSLDDTVLRYFGPGTRLTVT.

The chain carries TRBV11-3 and TRBJ2-2; 8 bases are a match to TRBD2. Germline CDR1 reads SGHNT; CDR2 reads YENEEA. The junction had 11 bases not matched to a gene; V was cut back by 4 bases and J by 4 bases. CDR3 length equals 17 residues. Here the CDR3 reads CASSSSKRGKGTGELFF. As DNA, the CDR3 is TGTGCCAGCAGCTCTTCCAAGCGGGGGAAGGGCACCGGGGAGCTGTTTTTT.

This clone was observed a few times. The gene calls are TRBV28 and TRBJ1-6, with 7 bases fitting TRBD1. The CDR3 has 14 residues. The germline V gene encodes CDR1 MDHEN and CDR2 SYDVKM. J was trimmed by 5 bases and V by 6 bases; bases with no gene match: 4. The CDR3 region is CASRRQGHNSPLHF. In DNA, the CDR3 is TGTGCCAGCAGGCGACAGGGACATAATTCACCCCTCCACTTT.

The chain joins TRBV7-9 to TRBJ1-1; D is undetermined. Trimming shortened V by 7 bases and J by 0 bases, and 9 bases separated the two germline ends. The CDR3 is made up of 13 amino acids. Germline CDR1 SEHNR, CDR2 FQNEAQ (reference sequence). CDR3 amino acids: CASTGLMNTEAFF. CDR3 in DNA: TGTGCCAGCACCGGTCTCATGAACACTGAAGCTTTCTTT.

V is TRBV5-1 and J is TRBJ2-1, with a possible D match to TRBD1 (7 bases). The V gene lost 4 bases and the J gene lost 2 bases, with 16 bases spanning the gap. The germline V gene has CDR1 SGHRS and CDR2 YFSETQ. The CDR3 extends over 16 amino acids. CDR3 sequence: CASSPQGGGAYNEQFF. The CDR3 bases are TGCGCCAGCAGCCCCCAGGGGGGCGGGGCCTACAATGAGCAGTTCTTC.

The rearrangement links TRBV5-1 to TRBJ1-5; 10 bases fit TRBD1. This CDR3 has 24 amino acids. With V trimmed by 2 bases and J by 8 bases, 34 bases remained unmatched. Germline CDR1 and CDR2: SGHRS and YFSETQ. In DNA form, the CDR3 reads TGCGCCAGCAGCTTCCTTTCCCGGATTATTCCGGGACAGGGGCTTCCAGGCTCGTCTAAGCCCCAGCATTTT. Translated: CASSFLSRIIPGQGLPGSSKPQHF. The full variable domain, completed using reference TRBV5-1 and TRBJ1-5, is KAGVTQTPRYLIKTRGQQVTLSCSPISGHRSVSWYQQTPGQGLQFLFEYFSETQRNKGNFPGRFSGRQFSNSRSEMNVSTLELGDSALYLCASSFLSRIIPGQGLPGSSKPQHFGDGTRLSIL.

V is TRBV19 and J is TRBJ1-6; perhaps TRBD1 as D (5 bases). The CDR3 has 17 amino acids. Germline loops: CDR1 LNHDA, CDR2 SQIVND (reference sequence). The V and J ends lost 3 bases and 3 bases respectively, with 15 bases between them. The CDR3 DNA reads as TGTGCCAGTAGTATCGACTCAGGGATCGGCTATAATTCACCCCTCCACTTT. It codes for CASSIDSGIGYNSPLHF. Full variable domain (outside the CDR3, taken from reference TRBV19 and TRBJ1-6): DGGITQSPKYLFRKEGQNVTLSCEQNLNHDAMYWYRQDPGQGLRLIYYSQIVNDFQKGDIAEGYSVSREKKESFPLTVTSAQKNPTAFYLCASSIDSGIGYNSPLHFGNGTRLTVT.

V gene TRBV9 combines with J gene TRBJ2-7; TRBD1 aligns across 11 bases. CDR1 is SGDLS and CDR2 is YYNGEE in the germline V gene. The CDR3 has 15 residues. The junction had 6 bases not matched to a gene; V was cut back by 4 bases and J by 3 bases. The CDR3 loop is CASSPRGQGVYEQYF. For the CDR3, the DNA is TGTGCCAGCAGCCCGAGGGGACAGGGGGTCTACGAGCAGTACTTC.

The chain links TRBV7-9 to TRBJ1-5; 9 nucleotides align to TRBD1. Germline trimming cut 7 bases from V and 4 bases from J; bases unmatched to any gene: 2. The CDR3 consists of 13 residues. Germline CDR1 is SEHNR and CDR2 is FQNEAQ (reference sequence). The CDR3 reads CASKGQGNQPQHF. The CDR3 nucleotides are TGTGCCAGCAAGGGACAGGGAAATCAGCCCCAGCATTTT.

The chain joins TRBV28 to TRBJ2-3; D not resolved. V lost 2 bases and J 0 bases, leaving 6 bases between the germline ends. This CDR3 comprises 14 residues. CDR1 is MDHEN and CDR2 is SYDVKM in the germline V gene. CDR3 residues: CASSLVESTDTQYF. CDR3 sequence (DNA): TGTGCCAGCAGTTTAGTGGAGAGCACAGATACGCAGTATTTT.

Turning to this clone: The same CDR3 arises from other DNA sequences in this sample as well. The rearrangement links TRBV5-1 to TRBJ1-1, with D perhaps TRBD1 (5 bases). The germline gives CDR1 SGHRS, CDR2 YFSETQ. This CDR3 is built from 14 residues. Trimming took off 4 bases at V and 1 base at J, with 11 bases between the two ends. The CDR3 DNA reads as TGCGCCAGCAGCCGACAGACAACGAACACTGAAGCTTTCTTT. This encodes CASSRQTTNTEAFF.

The chain uses TRBV11-2 and TRBJ1-4, with TRBD1 as a possible D gene (6 bases). CDR1 and CDR2 from the germline V gene are SGHAT and FQNNGV. V gave up 1 base and J gave up 0 bases, with 6 bases separating them. The CDR3 is 15 residues long. CDR3 loop: CASSLGQATNEKLFF. CDR3 bases: TGTGCCAGCAGCTTAGGACAGGCAACTAATGAAAAACTGTTTTTT. The whole variable domain, remainder taken from reference TRBV11-2 and TRBJ1-4, is EAGVAQSPRYKIIEKRQSVAFWCNPISGHATLYWYQQILGQGPKLLIQFQNNGVVDDSQLPKDRFSAERLKGVDSTLKIQPAKLEDSAVYLCASSLGQATNEKLFFGSGTQLSVL.